Below are 9 T cell receptor beta chains sequenced from a single sample in a study of sequential checkpoint blockade in melanoma (dated by TCRdb to the late 2010s). The sample's treatment or condition label, decoded: randomized to nivolumab then ipilimumab (arm A) or the reverse (arm B). Library preparation was by the immunoSEQ multiplex PCR assay. As stored in TCRdb, this immuneACCESS dataset retains in-frame rearrangements with V and J assigned. A fraction of the clones does not appear; measured against another copy, unresolved V genes explain less than half of the discrepancy, and the remainder lacks a known reason. The sample table shows approximately 6,000 clones, and about half are seen once. The top ten constitute about 50% of the sample. The sample here was CD8+ T cells sorted from blood (inferred from file names), taken from a patient given nivolumab and ipilimumab in sequence. These receptors all come from a human donor with melanoma.

V gene TRBV10-3 combines with J gene TRBJ1-2; 7 bases align to TRBD1. Per germline, CDR1 ENHRY and CDR2 SYGVKD. This CDR3 spans 15 amino acids. J was trimmed by 3 bases and V by 2 bases; bases with no gene match: 6. The CDR3 region has the DNA TGTGCCATCAGTGAGACCGGGGACAGCCACTATGGCTACACCTTC. Protein sequence: CAISETGDSHYGYTF.

The gene calls are TRBV30 and TRBJ1-1, with D possibly being TRBD1 (6 bases). Germline CDR1 and CDR2: GTSNPN and SVGIG (reference sequence). The V gene lost 5 bases and the J gene lost 8 bases, with 12 bases spanning the gap. CDR3 size: 11 residues. CDR3 nucleotides: TGTGCCTGGCTCACAGGGTGGGAAGCTTTCTTT. Amino acid sequence: CAWLTGWEAFF.

This chain connects TRBV28 to TRBJ2-3; 12 nucleotides line up with TRBD2. The CDR3 has 16 amino acids. The junction had 1 base not matched to a gene; V was cut back by 3 bases and J by 0 bases. Germline V gives CDR1 MDHEN, CDR2 SYDVKM. CDR3 protein: CASSLTSGGSTDTQYF. The CDR3 DNA sequence: TGTGCCAGCAGTTTGACTAGCGGGGGAAGCACAGATACGCAGTATTTT.

The V call is TRBV5-1, the J call TRBJ2-2; no definite D call. Germline V CDR1 and CDR2: SGHRS, YFSETQ. The length of the CDR3 is 13 residues. Trimming cost V 3 bases and J 9 bases, with 12 bases left between them. The CDR3 reads CASSWSDNRELFF. CDR3 bases: TGCGCCAGCAGCTGGTCCGACAACCGGGAGCTGTTTTTT. Full variable domain (missing parts from reference TRBV5-1 and TRBJ2-2): KAGVTQTPRYLIKTRGQQVTLSCSPISGHRSVSWYQQTPGQGLQFLFEYFSETQRNKGNFPGRFSGRQFSNSRSEMNVSTLELGDSALYLCASSWSDNRELFFGEGSRLTVL.

The table lists this clone with a few counts. The rearrangement joins TRBV5-6 to TRBJ1-4; perhaps TRBD1 as D (5 bases). Germline CDR1 and CDR2: SGHDT and YYEEEE. The V end was cut by 4 bases, the J end by 5 bases, with 12 bases between. The length of the CDR3 is 14 residues. The CDR3 loop reads CASSAGFLNEKLFF. The CDR3 DNA sequence: TGTGCCAGCAGCGCAGGGTTTCTGAATGAAAAACTGTTTTTT.

This chain links TRBV4-1 with TRBJ1-1, with 8 bases identical to TRBD1. The CDR3 covers 15 residues. V lost 3 bases, J lost 4 bases, and 7 bases stayed unmatched. The V gene's germline CDR1 is MGHRA and CDR2 YSYEKL. This CDR3 reads CASSQAGQGGTEAFF. DNA for the CDR3: TGCGCCAGCAGCCAGGCAGGACAGGGCGGCACTGAAGCTTTCTTT.

By share of the sample, this clone is medium-sized. The gene calls are TRBV27 and TRBJ2-7; TRBD1 aligns across 8 bases. V lost 1 base and J lost 6; bases outside the gene matches: 8. The CDR3 extends over 15 amino acids. The V gene's germline CDR1 is MNHEY and CDR2 SMNVEV (reference sequence). CDR3 sequence (DNA): TGTGCCAGCAGTTTATACCCGGGACAGGCCTTCGAGCAGTACTTC. It is translated as CASSLYPGQAFEQYF.

The chain recombines TRBV29-1 with TRBJ1-2; 7 bases fit TRBD1. The CDR3 is made up of 12 amino acids. Germline V lookup: CDR1 SQVTM, CDR2 ANQGSEA. J lost 4 bases, V lost 2 bases, and 1 base had no gene match. CDR3: CSVENRGYGYTF. The CDR3 nucleotides read TGCAGCGTTGAAAACAGGGGCTATGGCTACACCTTC.

The chain uses TRBV21-1 and TRBJ2-3; no check of the table's D call, TRBD2, against the DNA was made. TRBV21-1 is classified as a pseudogene. The CDR3 contains 16 residues. The CDR3 DNA sequence: TGTGCCAGCAGTGGTGTGGTAGCAGTCATGCAAGATACGCAGTATTTT. Translating gives CASSGVVAVMQDTQYF.